Below, one T cell receptor (beta chain) is given with its context. This clone has a count of ten or more. Its antigen is currently not known. Base qualities are missing; no much larger clone stands one base away. Trimming takes 2 bases off V and 5 bases off J; junction bases not matched to a gene: 6. Reading from cysteine to phenylalanine, the CDR3 counts 15 amino acids. The kept DNA is CDR3 alone, 45 bases in frame from the first base. The germline V gene encodes CDR1 LNHNV and CDR2 YYDKDF (reference sequence). The source of the sample is a study of metastatic and nonmetastatic thyroid tumors (dated by TCRdb to 2019 to 2021). Turning to the overall study: Repertoires from peripheral blood and from tumor or nodule tissue samples of malignant and benign thyroid patients were compared. Summary of the overall study and its limitations: In both blood and tumor samples, malignant tumors were reported to have significantly higher TCR beta diversity than benign nodules.

No patient had received any treatment before thyroid surgery. Using T-cell receptor beta sequencing, the study looked back at clinical samples from patients collected from the early 2010s to the late 2010s. The method was PCR. TCRdb records Illumina HiSeq 4000 as the sequencer. High-throughput sequencing was used to profile the CDR3 region of the TCR beta-chain in every patient. Concerning the study's data processing: A classifier to discriminate distant-metastatic papillary thyroid cancer patients was built from CDR3 differences across clinicopathological groups. The Shannon index was used to assess repertoire diversity, and the Morisita-Horn index was used to assess tumor-blood repertoire similarity. In TCRdb, the public reads were trimmed at Q25 with fastp and aligned with MiXCR, with productive beta chains retained. The V and J calls reflect TCRdb's pipeline rather than the authors' work. This sample has roughly 90,000 clones in its table, and just under 15% of those were observed once. Jointly, the top ten make up roughly 3.6% of the sample.

The V and J segments used are TRBV15 and TRBJ1-5, with 7 central nucleotides matching TRBD1. The receptor comes from a female donor with papillary thyroid cancer or a benign thyroid nodule (not recorded which). Some clones in this sample may be carry-over from other donors' samples. Sequences were obtained from blood. The CDR3 reads CATSRSRGADQPQHF. The DNA sequence follows: TGTGCCACCAGCAGATCCAGGGGGGCGGATCAGCCCCAGCATTTT.